This TCR beta chain is drawn from a study of beta chain features in type 1 diabetes (dated by TCRdb to the late 2010s). Notes on the research overall: Patients and healthy donors did not differ in mean age, gender distribution, total cell number or subset yield. A total of roughly 100 million sorted cells were examined across all samples, and a strong correlation was observed between cell number per subset and RNA yield. The study compared TCRB repertoires of sorted circulating CD4+ T cell subsets between recently diagnosed type 1 diabetes patients and matched healthy donors. Whereas all 28 donors provided naive and central memory subsets, regulatory and stem cell-like memory subsets were isolated from just 8 patients and roughly 8 healthy donors. General findings and caveats noted by the study authors: PCR may preferentially amplify shorter templates, but because patient and control samples were amplified and corrected together, any resulting skew would affect both groups equally. Because the HLA sub-analyses included only small numbers of individuals, any influence of HLA type on TCRB rearrangement was left unresolved. The naive, central memory and regulatory TCRB repertoires appeared to resemble one another more closely among patients than among healthy donors. At VDJ recombination sites, type 1 diabetes patients had fewer insertions and more deleted nucleotides, which implies abnormalities in thymic rearrangement. In all four CD4+ subsets, TCRB CDR3 length was moderately but significantly shorter in type 1 diabetes patients. Sequencing cDNA rather than genomic DNA could over-represent highly expressing activated cells, although activation and CD3 levels did not differ between groups.

Each donor gave one peripheral blood draw, averaging approximately 0.11 L, which was collected into heparinised tubes. Using a panel that included CD45RO, CCR7, CD25, CD127, CD95 and CD27, naive, central memory, regulatory and stem cell-like memory CD4+ T cells were sorted on a BD FACSAria II. A purity above 98% was achieved for all sorted populations. PBMCs were isolated right away by Lymphoprep density gradient centrifugation and were stained directly, without culture. So that batch effects would be minimized, each experiment stained and sorted samples in pairs, pairing one healthy donor with one patient. This clone was detected a few times. Its antigen is not yet known. No much larger clone is present one base from it, and per-base qualities are unavailable. The entire amount of isolated RNA was reverse transcribed using the High Capacity cDNA Reverse Transcription Kit, so the sequenced TCRB transcripts were expressed ones. Deep immunoSEQ sequencing was performed on naive, central memory and regulatory T cell samples, with an average of roughly 3.6 million total reads per sample. After sorted cells were lysed in RLT buffer, RNA was extracted with DNase-treated RNeasy Micro or Mini kits, with the choice depending on cell number. Each cell subset was processed on its own to prevent cross-contamination, while patient and healthy donor samples were processed together. The immunoSEQ multiplex PCR was used to amplify TCRB sequences from cDNA, yielding 87-bp fragments that span the CDR3 region. Sequencing of the amplicons was performed on the Illumina HiSeq platform. On the authors' methods: PCR bias was corrected computationally using synthetic template baselines, and reads within Hamming distance 2 were collapsed, with unmergeable singletons discarded. By aligning reads against IMGT, V, D and J genes, CDR3 length, and insertions or deletions at six rearrangement sites were assigned. Within each subset, clonotype counts were normalized to sorted cell number, and only after that were true diversity and Gini coefficients computed with the tcR R package. The overlap coefficient, calculated on TCRB nucleotide sequences, was used to measure repertoire sharing. This is the immuneACCESS table as TCRdb keeps it, with only in-frame sequences that have V and J called. A part of the clones is gone; compared with another copy, unresolved V genes explain less than half, and the rest is unexplained. V, J and clone size reflect that table, while D and trimming were determined from the DNA. The sample data list around 120,000 clones, and approximately 15% of these were observed just once. Around 2.7% of the sample rests with the top ten.

The sequence came from a man aged 18 to 30 with type 1 diabetes. The material sequenced was central memory CD4+ T cells from blood.

The sequenced DNA is TGCAGCGTTGAAAAGGCCCCAGATACGCAGTATTTT. Its protein product is CSVEKAPDTQYF. The sequence joins TRBV29-1 to TRBJ2-3, with an unclear D gene assignment. V is clipped by 2 bases and J by 4 bases, and the sequence between their germline boundaries is 7 bases long. Taken from cysteine to phenylalanine, the CDR3 has 12 residues. This entry keeps only the CDR3 DNA: 36 bases, framed from base 1. Via the germline V gene, CDR1 is SQVTM and CDR2 ANQGSEA.